What follows describes a single T cell receptor beta chain. The record originates from a study of graft-versus-host responses after intestinal transplantation. Study information: The transplants performed in recipients were multivisceral, liver-intestinal, or isolated intestinal. Anti-thymocyte globulin was used for induction in all recipients, who then took tacrolimus and steroids for roughly 3 years. Findings and caveats of the study: GvH clones detected in recipient marrow included some appearing first in ileum or blood. Declining HvG levels early post-transplant were linked to peak circulating GvH clone levels.

Only in-frame clones appear in the TCRdb table, and some are missing; sequencing was by immunoSEQ multiplex PCR. The sample includes 8,600 or so clones, under 35% of them seen just once. Co-plated with approximately 200,000 CFSE-labeled responder cells were approximately 200,000 irradiated, violet-dye-labeled stimulator cells. Material: alloreactive CD8+ T cells from a mixed lymphocyte reaction culture, obtained before transplantation. Subset indicated: CFSE-low proliferating T cells sorted from roughly six-day pre-transplant mixed lymphocyte reaction (GvH or HvG direction). The receptor comes from a human patient who was an organ donor for intestinal transplantation.

This chain's CDR3 is CASSIGGTNAGELFF. CDR3 in DNA: TGTGCCAGTAGTATTGGAGGGACGAACGCAGGGGAGCTGTTTTTT. The V and J genes are TRBV19 and TRBJ2-2, with a weak D call TRBD2 (6 bases). The CDR3 has 15 amino acids. Germline lookup yields CDR1 LNHDA and CDR2 SQIVND (reference sequence). Between the trimmed V and J ends, which lost 3 bases and 8 bases, there was a span of 16 bases.